Each of the 24 T cell receptor beta chains below was sequenced from the same sample in a study of T cell changes during pregnancy in multiple sclerosis. Assay used: immunoSEQ multiplex PCR; TCRdb lists only in-frame clones, some missing. The table records over 60,000 clones, 91% of them present only once. This specimen was CD4+ T cells from peripheral blood mononuclear cells, taken in the third trimester of pregnancy. The source is a female donor in good health, enrolled as a control in a pregnancy study.

CDR3 protein: CASSVVGEMNTEAFF. The CDR3 coding sequence is TGTGCCAGCAGCGTAGTCGGGGAAATGAACACTGAAGCTTTCTTT. V usage is TRBV9 and J usage is TRBJ1-1; D is undetermined. The CDR3 is 15 amino acids. Trimming took 0 bases from V and 0 from J, leaving 9 bases between them. Germline loops: CDR1 SGDLS, CDR2 YYNGEE.

This chain uses TRBV7-2 with TRBJ2-5, with D uncertain. The CDR3 spans 11 residues. Germline-derived CDR1 and CDR2 are SGHTA and FQGNSA. Between the trimmed V and J ends, which lost 3 bases and 5 bases, there was a span of 4 bases. CDR3 bases: TGTGCCAGCAGCTTTCTCGAGACCCAGTACTTC. Encoded protein: CASSFLETQYF.

This clone was seen just once. This chain links TRBV7-2 with TRBJ2-1, with 11 bases fitting TRBD2. This CDR3 contains 15 residues. The germline CDR1 and CDR2 sequences are SGHTA and FQGNSA. The V and J ends lost 4 bases and 7 bases, in that order; junction bases with no gene match: 6. The CDR3 nucleotides are TGTGCCAGCAGCTCCAGACTAGCGGGGAAAAATGAGCAGTTCTTC. This sequence encodes CASSSRLAGKNEQFF.

The J gene is TRBJ2-1, the V gene TRBV27, with D possibly being TRBD1 (6 bases). Looked up from germline, CDR1 is MNHEY and CDR2 is SMNVEV (reference sequence). CDR3 length: 13 residues. Trimming stripped 1 base from V and 9 bases from J, with 10 bases between. In DNA form, the CDR3 reads TGTGCCAGCAGTTTATGGGTAGGGGGTGAGCAGTTCTTC. It specifies CASSLWVGGEQFF.

The genes are TRBV27 and TRBJ1-1; 8 nucleotides agree with TRBD1. From germline, CDR1 is MNHEY and CDR2 SMNVEV (reference sequence). V shed 2 bases, J shed 10 bases, and the junction held 9 bases outside the gene matches. CDR3 length: 14 residues. CDR3 amino acids: CASSLRGQGVRAFF. In nucleotides, the CDR3 is TGTGCCAGCAGTTTACGCGGACAGGGTGTGCGAGCTTTCTTT.

The chain employs TRBV5-1 and TRBJ1-1, with a tentative D call TRBD1 (5 bases). Germline-derived CDR1 and CDR2 are SGHRS and YFSETQ. The germline V and J ends were trimmed by 1 base and 1 base, with 11 bases remaining between them. This CDR3 has 15 residues. The CDR3 bases are TGCGCCAGCAGCTTGACCTCCCAGGGGAACACTGAAGCTTTCTTT. It translates to CASSLTSQGNTEAFF. Variable domain in full (rest from reference TRBV5-1 and TRBJ1-1): KAGVTQTPRYLIKTRGQQVTLSCSPISGHRSVSWYQQTPGQGLQFLFEYFSETQRNKGNFPGRFSGRQFSNSRSEMNVSTLELGDSALYLCASSLTSQGNTEAFFGQGTRLTVV.

This chain links TRBV7-2 with TRBJ2-7; tentative D call: TRBD2 (5 bases). V dropped 5 bases and J dropped 1 base, with 15 bases sitting between them. The CDR3 loop spans 15 amino acids. From germline, CDR1 is SGHTA and CDR2 FQGNSA. CDR3 DNA: TGTGCCAGCAGCGGAGGACTGCTAGCATCCTACGAGCAGTACTTC. Protein product: CASSGGLLASYEQYF.

This clone has just one count. The V gene is TRBV9, the J gene TRBJ2-5; 10 nucleotides match TRBD2. This CDR3 comprises 13 residues. Trimming cost V 7 bases and J 1 base; bases outside gene matches: 1. Germline V CDR1 and CDR2: SGDLS, YYNGEE. DNA of the CDR3: TGTGCCAGCCGGACTAGCGGCCAAGAGACCCAGTACTTC. Translating it yields CASRTSGQETQYF.

This chain joins TRBV11-1 and TRBJ2-3, with a possible D match to TRBD1 (6 bases). Trimming removed 1 base from V and 0 bases from J, with 8 bases in between. Germline-derived CDR1 and CDR2 are SGHAT and FQDESV (reference sequence). CDR3 length equals 15 residues. In nucleotides, the CDR3 is TGTGCCAGCAGCTTAGTTGGGGGCAGCACAGATACGCAGTATTTT. Translating gives CASSLVGGSTDTQYF.

This chain joins TRBV6-1 and TRBJ2-5, with D hard to call. The CDR3 extends over 13 amino acids. The germline V and J ends were trimmed by 6 bases and 5 bases, with 13 bases remaining between them. Germline V gene lookup returns CDR1 MNHNS and CDR2 SASEGT. CDR3 in amino acids: CASSGPLMETQYF. As DNA, the CDR3 is TGTGCCAGCAGCGGTCCTTTAATGGAGACCCAGTACTTC.

The chain combines TRBV5-6 with TRBJ1-1; 10 bases agree with TRBD1. Germline loops: CDR1 SGHDT, CDR2 YYEEEE. The CDR3 loop spans 18 amino acids. V gave up 4 bases and J gave up 1 base; unmatched junction bases: 13. The CDR3 DNA sequence: TGTGCCAGCAGCCTAATGACAGGGGGCGAAGTAAGGAACACTGAAGCTTTCTTT. This encodes CASSLMTGGEVRNTEAFF.

The CDR3 DNA is TGCGCCAGCAGCTACGGGGACTTCCTTATTACCCCCACCTCTGGAAACACCATATATTTT. Its translation is CASSYGDFLITPTSGNTIYF. The chain recombines TRBV5-1 with TRBJ1-3; D is perhaps TRBD1 (5 bases). CDR1 SGHRS and CDR2 YFSETQ come from the germline V gene. V was pared by 3 bases and J by 0 bases, with 25 bases between. The CDR3 contains 20 residues.

The chain has TRBV9 and TRBJ1-2; D remains ambiguous. Germline V gives CDR1 SGDLS, CDR2 YYNGEE. Trimming took off 0 bases at V and 7 bases at J, with 10 bases between the two ends. The CDR3 has 13 residues. CDR3 sequence (DNA): TGTGCCAGCAGCGTAGGAACAGAGGGTGGCTACACCTTC. It is translated as CASSVGTEGGYTF. Drawing the rest from reference TRBV9 and TRBJ1-2, the complete variable domain is DSGVTQTPKHLITATGQRVTLRCSPRSGDLSVYWYQQSLDQGLQFLIQYYNGEERAKGNILERFSAQQFPDLHSELNLSSLELGDSALYFCASSVGTEGGYTFGSGTRLTVV.

The chain uses TRBV27 and TRBJ1-4; D ambiguous. Looked up from germline, CDR1 is MNHEY and CDR2 is SMNVEV (reference sequence). CDR3 length: 14 amino acids. V was trimmed by 4 bases and J by 5 bases, leaving 11 bases between them. The CDR3 DNA reads TGTGCCAGCAGTTGGGCAGGCCCGAATGAAAAACTGTTTTTT. It is translated as CASSWAGPNEKLFF. Complete variable domain (other parts from reference TRBV27 and TRBJ1-4): EAQVTQNPRYLITVTGKKLTVTCSQNMNHEYMSWYRQDPGLGLRQIYYSMNVEVTDKGDVPEGYKVSRKEKRNFPLILESPSPNQTSLYFCASSWAGPNEKLFFGSGTQLSVL.

The chain carries TRBV5-4 and TRBJ2-7; 9 bases fit TRBD1. J gave up 3 bases and V 4 bases, and 11 bases lay outside the gene matches. There are 16 residues in the CDR3. The germline V gene has CDR1 SGHNT and CDR2 YYREEE (reference sequence). The DNA for the CDR3 is TGTGCCAGCAGCAGTAAGGGACAGGGACCGCACTACGAGCAGTACTTC. Translated, it gives CASSSKGQGPHYEQYF.

The chain recombines TRBV9 with TRBJ2-3; TRBD2 might be the D (7 bases). CDR3 size: 16 residues. The germline V gene has CDR1 SGDLS and CDR2 YYNGEE. The ends were cut back, 0 bases at V and 7 bases at J, with 18 bases in the middle. The CDR3 reads CASSVDGGGASYTQYF. CDR3 coding DNA: TGTGCCAGCAGCGTAGACGGAGGGGGGGCTAGTTATACGCAGTATTTT.

The rearrangement joins TRBV27 to TRBJ1-2, with a possible D match to TRBD1 (6 bases). CDR1 is MNHEY, CDR2 SMNVEV, per germline (reference sequence). This CDR3 has 12 amino acids. Between the trimmed V and J ends, which lost 5 bases and 5 bases, there was a span of 9 bases. The CDR3 bases are TGTGCCAGCAGTCCACAGGGTTATGGCTACACCTTC. Encoded protein: CASSPQGYGYTF.

The CDR3 reads CASSSTGAVAPDTQYF. CDR3 bases: TGCGCCAGCAGCTCTACAGGGGCGGTCGCCCCGGATACGCAGTATTTT. The chain combines TRBV5-1 with TRBJ2-3, with TRBD1 matching over 7 bases. V was clipped by 3 bases and J by 6 bases; unmatched bases: 13. Germline V gene lookup returns CDR1 SGHRS and CDR2 YFSETQ. This CDR3 contains 16 residues. Based on the CDR3 plus reference TRBV5-1 and TRBJ2-3, the full variable domain is KAGVTQTPRYLIKTRGQQVTLSCSPISGHRSVSWYQQTPGQGLQFLFEYFSETQRNKGNFPGRFSGRQFSNSRSEMNVSTLELGDSALYLCASSSTGAVAPDTQYFGPGTRLTVL.

The chain carries TRBV7-2 and TRBJ1-3; possibly TRBD1 for D (6 bases). Deletions cut 5 bases from V and 5 bases from J, with 10 bases between. The CDR3 length is 13 residues. The germline V gene encodes CDR1 SGHTA and CDR2 FQGNSA. The CDR3 region has the DNA TGTGCCAGCAGCCTGGACAGAAGAAACACCATATATTTT. It codes for CASSLDRRNTIYF.

The V call is TRBV11-2, the J call TRBJ1-2, with 10 bases that match TRBD1. The J segment lost 7 bases and the V segment lost 0 bases, leaving 5 bases of the junction unmatched. This CDR3 comprises 15 residues. CDR1 and CDR2 from the germline V gene are SGHAT and FQNNGV. This CDR3 reads CASSLDPTGGSGYTF. The CDR3 bases are TGTGCCAGCAGCTTAGATCCGACAGGGGGCAGTGGCTACACCTTC.

The V call is TRBV7-2, the J call TRBJ1-1, with D possibly matching TRBD1 (6 bases). Germline assignment: CDR1 SGHTA and CDR2 FQGNSA. The CDR3 sequence is 16 residues long. Trimming took off 5 bases at V and 0 bases at J, with 16 bases between the two ends. CDR3 nucleotide sequence: TGTGCCAGCAGCCGGGGACACCTGAGAATGAACACTGAAGCTTTCTTT. As protein: CASSRGHLRMNTEAFF.

This clone was observed once. This chain links TRBV5-1 with TRBJ1-2, with 7 bases identical to TRBD1. CDR3 length: 18 residues. V trimming: 0 bases; J trimming: 1 base; junction bases outside the gene matches: 12. CDR1 is SGHRS and CDR2 is YFSETQ in the germline V gene. CDR3 in DNA: TGCGCCAGCAGCTTGGGACAGGGCCTAAGGAGGGGTAACTATGGCTACACCTTC. The encoded protein is CASSLGQGLRRGNYGYTF.

V usage is TRBV7-2 and J usage is TRBJ2-6; D not resolved. The CDR3 loop spans 16 amino acids. Germline V gives CDR1 SGHTA, CDR2 FQGNSA. Trimming left V 1 base short and J 0 bases short, with 7 bases between. The CDR3 protein is CASSLDSGSGANVLTF. CDR3 nucleotide sequence: TGTGCCAGCAGCTTAGATTCGGGCTCTGGGGCCAACGTCCTGACTTTC.

The chain combines TRBV19 with TRBJ1-3; no definite D call. The CDR3 is made up of 15 amino acids. Germline loops: CDR1 LNHDA, CDR2 SQIVND (reference sequence). V dropped 2 bases and J dropped 0 bases, with 8 bases sitting between them. The CDR3 region has the DNA TGTGCCAGTAGTATACAGGCCACCTCTGGAAACACCATATATTTT. It translates to CASSIQATSGNTIYF.